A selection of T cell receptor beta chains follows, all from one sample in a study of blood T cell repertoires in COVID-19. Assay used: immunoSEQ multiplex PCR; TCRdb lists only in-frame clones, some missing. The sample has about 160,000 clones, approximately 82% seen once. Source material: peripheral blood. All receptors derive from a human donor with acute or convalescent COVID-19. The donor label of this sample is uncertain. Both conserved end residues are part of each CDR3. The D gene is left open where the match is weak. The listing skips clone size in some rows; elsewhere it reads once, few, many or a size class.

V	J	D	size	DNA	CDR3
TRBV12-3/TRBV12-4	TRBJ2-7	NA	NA	TGTGCCAGCAGTTTAGGGTTAGCAATCGAGCAGTACTTC	CASSLGLAIEQYF
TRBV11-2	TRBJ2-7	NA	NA	TGTGCCAGCAGCGCGACCCCCAGGGGACCTAGCTCCTACGAGCAGTACTTC	CASSATPRGPSSYEQYF
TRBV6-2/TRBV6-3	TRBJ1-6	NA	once	TGTGCCAGCAGCGGGGGGAACTATAATTCACCCCTCCACTTT	CASSGGNYNSPLHF
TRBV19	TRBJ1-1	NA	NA	TGTGCCAGTAGTTCCCAGGGGCCCCTCACTGAAGCTTTCTTT	CASSSQGPLTEAFF
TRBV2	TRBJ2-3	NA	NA	TGTGCCAGCACCCCAACGGCAGATACGCAGTATTTT	CASTPTADTQYF
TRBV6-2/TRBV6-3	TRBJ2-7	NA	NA	TGTGCCAGCAGTTACAAGGGGCCTTACGAGCAGTACTTC	CASSYKGPYEQYF
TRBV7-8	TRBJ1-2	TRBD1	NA	TGTGCCAGCAGCTTAGACAGGGGGGAGGGAGGCTACACCTTC	CASSLDRGEGGYTF
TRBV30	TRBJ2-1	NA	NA	TGTGCTCAGGGGCGGAGCTCCTACAATGAGCAGTTCTTC	CAQGRSSYNEQFF
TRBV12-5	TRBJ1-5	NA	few	TGTGCTAGTGGTCGAGACGCGGGTGGTCAGCCCCAGCATTTT	CASGRDAGGQPQHF
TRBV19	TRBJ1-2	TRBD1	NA	TGTGCCAGTAGACCGGGACAGGAGGGGTATGGCTACACCTTC	CASRPGQEGYGYTF
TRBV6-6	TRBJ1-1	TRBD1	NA	TGTGCCAGCAGTTTCAGGGGGAATACTGAAGCTTTCTTT	CASSFRGNTEAFF
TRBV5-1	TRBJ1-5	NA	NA	TGCGCCAGCAGCCCAGGGGACGGACGAACGAATCAGCCCCAGCATTTT	CASSPGDGRTNQPQHF
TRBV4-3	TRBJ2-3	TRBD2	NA	TGCGCCAGCAGCCAAGCGAGGAGCGGGGGGAGGTCAGATACGCAGTATTTT	CASSQARSGGRSDTQYF
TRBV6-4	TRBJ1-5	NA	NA	TGTGCCAGCAGTGTCGAAGCGCGCCAGCCCCAGCATTTT	CASSVEARQPQHF
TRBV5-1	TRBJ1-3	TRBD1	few	TGCGCCAGCAGCTTGGCGAATCAGGGGGTTTTTGGCTCTGGAAACACCATATATTTT	CASSLANQGVFGSGNTIYF
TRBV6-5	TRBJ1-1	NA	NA	TGTGCCAGCCGAGGGTTGCGTGGCACTGAAGCTTTCTTT	CASRGLRGTEAFF
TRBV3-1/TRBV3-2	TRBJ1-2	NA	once	TGTGCCAGCAGCCAAGGTCGGCAGGCGACCTATGGCTACACCTTC	CASSQGRQATYGYTF
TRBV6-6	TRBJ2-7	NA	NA	TGTGCCAGCAGCCGGGACTCGGAGCAGTACTTC	CASSRDSEQYF
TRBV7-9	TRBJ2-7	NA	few	TGTGCCAGCAGCCAACTAAGCCGGAACCAGCAGTACTTC	CASSQLSRNQQYF
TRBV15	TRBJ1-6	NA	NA	TGTGCCACCAGCCCAAGACAGACCACCTATAATTCACCCCTCCACTTT	CATSPRQTTYNSPLHF
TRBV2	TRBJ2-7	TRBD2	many	TGTGCCAGCAGTAGTAGCGGGGGGCCCCGCGAGCAGTACTTC	CASSSSGGPREQYF
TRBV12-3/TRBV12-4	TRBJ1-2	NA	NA	TGTGCCAGCAGCCCCGGGATCTATGGCTACACCTTC	CASSPGIYGYTF
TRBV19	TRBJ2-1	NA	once	TGTGCCACCAGTAGAGCGTTTGGGGGGTTGGCCTATAGCTCCTACAATGAGCAGTTCTTC	CATSRAFGGLAYSSYNEQFF
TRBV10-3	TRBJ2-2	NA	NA	TGTGCCACCGTGGACAGACCGAACACCGGGGAGCTGTTTTTT	CATVDRPNTGELFF
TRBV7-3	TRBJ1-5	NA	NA	TGTGCCAGCAGCTTAACTGGGGGCGATCAGCCCCAGCATTTT	CASSLTGGDQPQHF
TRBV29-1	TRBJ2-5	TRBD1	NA	TGCAGCGTCCTATTGTCCCTCCCACAGGGGCCTCACCAAGAGACCCAGTACTTC	CSVLLSLPQGPHQETQYF
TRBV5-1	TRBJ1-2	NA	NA	TGCGCCAGCAGCCGAGAGCCCGGGACTCTACTAAACGGCTACACCTTC	CASSREPGTLLNGYTF
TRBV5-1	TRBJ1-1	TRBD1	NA	TGCGCCAGCAGCTTGCAGGGGGGAGGCACTGAAGCTTTCTTT	CASSLQGGGTEAFF
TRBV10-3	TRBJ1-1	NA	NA	TGTGCCATCAGCCTAGGGGGGAGGGACACTGAAGCTTTCTTT	CAISLGGRDTEAFF
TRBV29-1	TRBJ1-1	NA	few	TGCAGCGTTGATACCCAGTCGACGGGAGCTTTCTTT	CSVDTQSTGAFF
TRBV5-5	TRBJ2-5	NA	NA	TGTGCCAGCAGCCGCGACAGAGAGACCCAGTACTTC	CASSRDRETQYF
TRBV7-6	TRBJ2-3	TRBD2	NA	TGTGCCAGCAGCTTGGATCGACTAGCGGGGGGACTTGATACGCAGTATTTT	CASSLDRLAGGLDTQYF
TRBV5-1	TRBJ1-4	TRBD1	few	TGCGCCAGCAGCACGACAGGGGCTTCAACTAATGAAAAACTGTTTTTT	CASSTTGASTNEKLFF
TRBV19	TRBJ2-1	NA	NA	TGTGCCAGTAGTAGTCAGGGGAGCTCCTACAATGAGCAGTTCTTC	CASSSQGSSYNEQFF
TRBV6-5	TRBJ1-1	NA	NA	TGTGCAGCGGGGGTTGACACTGAAGCTTTCTTT	CAAGVDTEAFF
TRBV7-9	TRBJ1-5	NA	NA	TGTGCCAGCAGCTTAGTAGCGGGTCAGCCCCAGCATTTT	CASSLVAGQPQHF
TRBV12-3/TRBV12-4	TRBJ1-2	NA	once	TGTGCCAGCAGTCCTCTTAAAGGCTACACCTTC	CASSPLKGYTF
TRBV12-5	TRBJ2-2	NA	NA	TGTGCTAGTGGTTTGGTACTGTTTCGGGGGACCGGGGAGCTGTTTTTT	CASGLVLFRGTGELFF
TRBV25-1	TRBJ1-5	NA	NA	TGTGCCAGCAGTGAGTCAGGGGATGGCAATCAGCCCCAGCATTTT	CASSESGDGNQPQHF
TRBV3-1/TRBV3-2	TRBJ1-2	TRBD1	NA	TGTGCCAGCAGCTATTCTAGGGGGCGCAGCTATGGCTACACCTTC	CASSYSRGRSYGYTF
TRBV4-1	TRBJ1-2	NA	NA	TGCGCCAGCAGCCAAGATCAGTCATCGTCCTATGGCTACACCTTC	CASSQDQSSSYGYTF
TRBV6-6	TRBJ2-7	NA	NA	TGTGCCAGCAGTTACTCGGACAGCCCCTACGAGCAGTACTTC	CASSYSDSPYEQYF
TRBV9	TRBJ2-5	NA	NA	TGTGCCAGCAGCCCTACTTCCCAAGAGACCCAGTACTTC	CASSPTSQETQYF
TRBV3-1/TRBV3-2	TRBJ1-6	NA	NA	TGTGCCAGCAGCCAAGCCCTCGCGGGGATCAATAATTCACCCCTCCACTTT	CASSQALAGINNSPLHF
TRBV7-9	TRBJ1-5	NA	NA	TGTGCCAGCAGCTTAGGAGGGAACGGTCAGCCCCAGCATTTT	CASSLGGNGQPQHF